Below, 28 T cell receptor beta chains from the same sample are listed, as sequenced in a study of beta chain features in type 1 diabetes. Study conclusions and caveats: Moderate yet significant TCRB CDR3 shortening was seen in Type 1 diabetes patients in all four CD4+ subsets.

For these TCRs, the target antigens are not known. Expressed TCRB transcripts were sequenced after all isolated RNA was converted to cDNA. Here immunoSEQ multiplex PCR was the method, and the copy in TCRdb shows in-frame clones only, minus some. The table has around 150,000 clones, 63% seen once. The sample comprised naive CD4+ T cells from blood. The receptor set was obtained from a young man with type 1 diabetes.

The rearrangement uses TRBV15 and TRBJ2-3; unclear D gene. This CDR3 spans 14 amino acids. Trimming removed 5 bases at V and 2 bases at J, with 11 bases between. Looked up from germline, CDR1 is LNHNV and CDR2 is YYDKDF (reference sequence). The CDR3 nucleotides are TGTGCCACCAGCCCACCTACCAACACAGATACGCAGTATTTT. Its protein product is CATSPPTNTDTQYF.

This clone was recorded once. The chain uses TRBV28 and TRBJ2-7, with 9 bases identical to TRBD1. The CDR3 runs to 14 residues. The V segment lost 6 bases and the J segment 3 bases; nucleotides outside the gene matches: 6. Germline V CDR1 and CDR2: MDHEN, SYDVKM. CDR3 bases: TGTGCCAGCAGGTGGGACAGGGTAGGCTACGAGCAGTACTTC. Protein: CASRWDRVGYEQYF.

J is TRBJ1-6 and V is TRBV6-5; 9 nucleotides agree with TRBD1. V lost 7 bases to trimming and J lost 8 bases; unmatched junction nucleotides: 6. The CDR3 has 14 residues. From germline, CDR1 is MNHEY and CDR2 SVGAGI. CDR3 loop: CASTRDRVDSPLHF. The CDR3 nucleotides read TGTGCCAGCACCCGGGACAGGGTGGATTCACCCCTCCACTTT.

V gene TRBV7-2 combines with J gene TRBJ2-3; D unclear. Between the trimmed V and J ends, which lost 8 bases and 2 bases, there was a span of 14 bases. Germline values: CDR1 SGHTA, CDR2 FQGNSA. The CDR3 is 14 residues long. The CDR3 coding sequence is TGTGCCAGCCGACCTTGGACGGCCACAGATACGCAGTATTTT. It yields the protein CASRPWTATDTQYF.

This clone was observed a handful of times. V and J are TRBV7-9 and TRBJ2-1, with 7 bases that match TRBD2. This CDR3 has 13 residues. Trimming took 5 bases from V and 5 from J; bases not matched to a gene: 3. The germline V gene encodes CDR1 SEHNR and CDR2 FQNEAQ (reference sequence). CDR3 sequence: CASSQSGDNEQFF. In DNA, the CDR3 is TGTGCCAGCAGCCAGAGCGGGGACAATGAGCAGTTCTTC.

The rearrangement links TRBV15 to TRBJ2-7, with D perhaps assigned TRBD1 or TRBD2 (5 bases each). The CDR3 totals 13 residues. Trimming shortened V by 8 bases and J by 3 bases, and 14 bases separated the two germline ends. Germline V CDR1 and CDR2: LNHNV, YYDKDF (reference sequence). CDR3 coding DNA: TGTGCCACCCGCCGGGACGGAATCTACGAGCAGTACTTC. As protein: CATRRDGIYEQYF.

The CDR3 here is CASSQVGQEQFF. CDR3 DNA: TGTGCCAGCAGCCAAGTCGGCCAGGAGCAGTTCTTC. The rearrangement links TRBV14 to TRBJ2-1; no reliable D call. The V gene's germline CDR1 is SGHDN and CDR2 FVKESK. V lost 1 base, J lost 10 bases, and 8 bases lay in between. The CDR3 covers 12 residues.

The V call is TRBV7-9, the J call TRBJ2-7; TRBD2 might be the D (5 bases). V dropped 2 bases and J dropped 3 bases, with 11 bases sitting between them. CDR3 length equals 14 residues. CDR1 SEHNR and CDR2 FQNEAQ come from the germline V gene (reference sequence). Here the CDR3 reads CASSLQRSGYEQYF. The DNA of the CDR3 is TGTGCCAGCAGCTTACAGCGGTCCGGCTACGAGCAGTACTTC.

The chain's CDR3 is CASSLGGRAEYNSPLHF. CDR3 nucleotides: TGTGCCAGCAGCTTAGGAGGCCGGGCCGAATATAATTCACCCCTCCACTTT. The chain combines TRBV7-9 with TRBJ1-6; D is unresolved. The V gene lost 1 base and the J gene lost 4 bases, with 14 bases spanning the gap. Germline CDR1 SEHNR, CDR2 FQNEAQ (reference sequence). The CDR3 loop spans 17 amino acids.

In this sample, this clone turned up a few times. The gene calls are TRBV29-1 and TRBJ1-1; 7 bases align to TRBD1. After removal of 7 bases from V and 3 bases from J, the junction contained 8 bases not matched to a gene. The CDR3 runs to 13 residues. Per germline, CDR1 SQVTM and CDR2 ANQGSEA. The CDR3, as DNA: TGCAGCGCAACGGGACAGCTCTACACTGAAGCTTTCTTT. Translation: CSATGQLYTEAFF.

The J gene is TRBJ2-3, the V gene TRBV11-2; TRBD1 matches at 8 bases. There are 15 residues in the CDR3. The germline CDR1 and CDR2 sequences are SGHAT and FQNNGV. Trimming at V came to 5 bases and at J to 4 bases, leaving 8 bases not matched to a gene. DNA for the CDR3: TGTGCCAGCAGCCCCGGACCAGGGGGCGCAGATACGCAGTATTTT. Translated: CASSPGPGGADTQYF.

The rearrangement joins TRBV25-1 to TRBJ2-2, with D possibly matching TRBD1 (5 bases). The CDR3 consists of 15 residues. Per germline, CDR1 MGHDK and CDR2 SYGVNS. V was trimmed by 4 bases and J by 3 bases, leaving 12 bases between them. The CDR3 is CASSGQTAYTGELFF. The CDR3 bases are TGTGCCAGCAGTGGACAGACAGCCTACACCGGGGAGCTGTTTTTT. The whole variable domain, filled in from reference TRBV25-1 and TRBJ2-2, reads EADIYQTPRYLVIGTGKKITLECSQTMGHDKMYWYQQDPGMELHLIHYSYGVNSTEKGDLSSESTVSRIRTEHFPLTLESARPSHTSQYLCASSGQTAYTGELFFGEGSRLTVL.

The genes are TRBV29-1 and TRBJ2-5; TRBD1 aligns across 10 bases. The CDR3 covers 13 residues. V lost 7 bases to trimming and J lost 3 bases; unmatched junction nucleotides: 5. CDR1 and CDR2 (germline): SQVTM, ANQGSEA. The DNA for the CDR3 is TGCAGCGCTGCCGGGACAGGGGAAGAGACCCAGTACTTC. This translates into CSAAGTGEETQYF.

The chain uses TRBV19 and TRBJ1-1; tentative D call: TRBD1 (5 bases). The CDR3 totals 14 residues. Between the trimmed V and J ends, which lost 3 bases and 4 bases, there was a span of 12 bases. Germline CDR1 is LNHDA and CDR2 is SQIVND (reference sequence). The DNA for the CDR3 is TGTGCCAGTAGTATCGTCTCGGGGACCACTGAAGCTTTCTTT. Residues: CASSIVSGTTEAFF.

Worth noting for this clone: The junction departs from the called germline gene at one end, perhaps through a read error. CDR3 DNA: TGTGCCAGCAGCTTAGAGGACAGCCTGATCTCATTT. It is translated as CASSLEDSLISF. This chain joins TRBV7-9 and TRBJ1-6; possible D gene TRBD1, 6 bases. Germline lookup yields CDR1 SEHNR and CDR2 FQNEAQ (reference sequence). The CDR3 consists of 12 residues.

V is TRBV5-1 and J is TRBJ2-2, with a tentative D call TRBD1 (6 bases). The CDR3 spans 14 residues. V lost 7 bases to trimming and J lost 1 base, with 11 bases between them. The germline CDR1 and CDR2 sequences are SGHRS and YFSETQ. CDR3: CASDPGQNTGELFF. CDR3 bases: TGCGCCAGCGATCCGGGACAGAACACCGGGGAGCTGTTTTTT.

This chain uses TRBV25-1 with TRBJ2-7; D is possibly TRBD2 (5 bases). Trimming took off 4 bases at V and 0 bases at J, with 16 bases between the two ends. The length of the CDR3 is 16 residues. Per germline, CDR1 MGHDK and CDR2 SYGVNS. CDR3 nucleotide sequence: TGTGCCAGCAGTGGGGTTGAGGCAGCGGTCTCCTACGAGCAGTACTTC. It specifies CASSGVEAAVSYEQYF.

Concerning this clone: Sequence at one end of the junction differs from germline and may be a read error. This chain joins TRBV25-1 and TRBJ2-7; D is uncertain. CDR3 size: 13 residues. Germline assignment: CDR1 MGHDK and CDR2 SYGVNS. CDR3 loop: CASSRHLVGTMLF. The CDR3 nucleotides read TGTGCCAGCAGTAGACACCTCGTGGGCACTATGCTCTTC.

The rearrangement uses TRBV7-9 and TRBJ2-6, with 8 bases identical to TRBD1. This CDR3 has 16 amino acids. The germline CDR1 and CDR2 sequences are SEHNR and FQNEAQ (reference sequence). V shed 4 bases, J shed 3 bases, and the junction held 5 bases outside the gene matches. The CDR3 protein is CASSSPGGGGANVLTF. The CDR3 DNA sequence: TGTGCCAGCAGCTCCCCAGGGGGCGGTGGGGCCAACGTCCTGACTTTC.

This rearrangement joins TRBV7-2 to TRBJ1-2, with D unresolved. V lost 4 bases and J lost 4, with 1 base in between. Germline CDR1 and CDR2: SGHTA and FQGNSA. The CDR3 is 10 amino acids. This CDR3 is CASSSYGYTF. The CDR3 nucleotides are TGTGCCAGCAGCTCCTATGGCTACACCTTC. Supplemented by reference TRBV7-2 and TRBJ1-2, the full variable domain reads GAGVSQSPSNKVTEKGKDVELRCDPISGHTALYWYRQSLGQGLEFLIYFQGNSAPDKSGLPSDRFSAERTGGSVSTLTIQRTQQEDSAVYLCASSSYGYTFGSGTRLTVV.

The chain couples TRBV25-1 to TRBJ2-7, with TRBD1 matching over 10 bases. Germline-derived CDR1 and CDR2 are MGHDK and SYGVNS. This CDR3 contains 13 residues. The ends lost 8 bases at V and 6 bases at J; junction bases unmatched: 7. For the CDR3, the DNA is TGTGCCAGCCATGGGGGACAGGGGCGCGAGCAGTACTTC. It specifies CASHGGQGREQYF.

This clone turned up a few times. The V and J genes are TRBV7-9 and TRBJ2-7, with D perhaps matching TRBD1 (6 bases). Trimming left V 3 bases short and J 1 base short, with 10 bases between. Germline V gene data show CDR1 as SEHNR and CDR2 as FQNEAQ (reference sequence). This CDR3 has 14 residues. CDR3: CASSFGQRSYEQYF. CDR3 DNA: TGTGCCAGCAGCTTTGGACAGAGATCCTACGAGCAGTACTTC.

This clone was seen a handful of times. V gene TRBV30 combines with J gene TRBJ2-3; D ambiguous. The CDR3 spans 13 residues. Trimming left V 2 bases short and J 6 bases short, with 12 bases between. From germline, CDR1 is GTSNPN and CDR2 SVGIG (reference sequence). The CDR3 here is CAWSIGVLDTQYF. CDR3 in DNA: TGTGCCTGGAGTATTGGGGTATTGGATACGCAGTATTTT.

This clone was detected a few times. The V gene is TRBV30, the J gene TRBJ2-2; possibly TRBD1 for D (6 bases). V shed 3 bases and J shed 1 base, with 12 bases lying between them. This CDR3 comprises 15 residues. The V gene's germline CDR1 is GTSNPN and CDR2 SVGIG (reference sequence). The CDR3 bases are TGTGCCTGGAGATCAGGACAGAGGAACACCGGGGAGCTGTTTTTT. Encoded protein: CAWRSGQRNTGELFF.

The chain carries TRBV7-2 and TRBJ1-6; the match to TRBD1 covers 7 bases. The CDR3 spans 15 residues. CDR1 and CDR2 from the germline V gene are SGHTA and FQGNSA. Unmatched junction bases numbered 4, after V lost 5 bases and J lost 3 bases. For the CDR3, the DNA is TGTGCCAGCAGCGGCCGGGACAGCTATAATTCACCCCTCCACTTT. Protein product: CASSGRDSYNSPLHF.

In this sample, this clone turned up once. This chain links TRBV2 with TRBJ2-1; D is ambiguous. Germline CDR1 is SNHLY and CDR2 is FYNNEI. V was trimmed by 5 bases and J by 3 bases, leaving 8 bases between them. The CDR3 is 13 residues long. The DNA for the CDR3 is TGTGCCAGCAGTTCCCTGCTCTACAATGAGCAGTTCTTC. Protein: CASSSLLYNEQFF.

The chain has TRBV27 and TRBJ2-5; 8 nucleotides match TRBD1. V lost 3 bases to trimming and J lost 5 bases; unmatched junction nucleotides: 8. The CDR3 is made up of 15 amino acids. The germline V gene encodes CDR1 MNHEY and CDR2 SMNVEV (reference sequence). In DNA form, the CDR3 reads TGTGCCAGCAGTTTCGGGGCAGGGGGCAAGGAGACCCAGTACTTC. Translation: CASSFGAGGKETQYF.

This chain links TRBV30 with TRBJ1-5; D gene unclear. There are 14 residues in the CDR3. Looked up from germline, CDR1 is GTSNPN and CDR2 is SVGIG (reference sequence). V was clipped by 0 bases and J by 6 bases, with 12 bases between them. The CDR3 DNA sequence: TGTGCCTGGAGTGTATTCGGGCTGGGTCAGCCCCAGCATTTT. Translating it yields CAWSVFGLGQPQHF.